Below are 13 T cell receptor beta chains sequenced from a single sample in a study of beta chain features in type 1 diabetes. Every bit of the isolated RNA underwent reverse transcription, so sequencing read expressed TCRB transcripts. Libraries were prepared by immunoSEQ multiplex PCR; TCRdb keeps only in-frame clonotypes and omits some of them. Among tens of thousands of clones listed, roughly 56% were seen once. The sample comprised Tregs from blood. The receptors here all came from a woman under 30 in good health.

This clone came up once. The chain recombines TRBV9 with TRBJ2-1; TRBD2 is a possible D gene (7 bases). The CDR3 loop spans 14 amino acids. Germline CDR1 SGDLS, CDR2 YYNGEE. V was pared by 2 bases and J by 10 bases, with 16 bases between. The CDR3 sequence: CASSVLQGGREQFF. In DNA, the CDR3 is TGTGCCAGCAGCGTCCTACAGGGAGGGAGAGAGCAGTTCTTC.

In its sample, this clone was seen a few times. This chain uses TRBV7-8 with TRBJ1-5; 7 positions agree with TRBD1. The CDR3 loop spans 15 amino acids. Germline V CDR1 and CDR2: SGHVS, FQNEAQ. After removal of 3 bases from V and 6 bases from J, the junction contained 8 bases not matched to a gene. The CDR3 is CASSFQTGSGQPQHF. The CDR3 DNA sequence: TGTGCCAGCAGCTTCCAGACAGGGAGTGGTCAGCCCCAGCATTTT. Full variable domain (remainder filled in from reference TRBV7-8 and TRBJ1-5): GAGVSQSPRYKVAKRGQDVALRCDPISGHVSLFWYQQALGQGPEFLTYFQNEAQLDKSGLPSDRFFAERPEGSVSTLKIQRTQQEDSAVYLCASSFQTGSGQPQHFGDGTRLSIL.

The V gene is TRBV28, the J gene TRBJ1-6, with 7 bases lining up with TRBD1. There are 15 residues in the CDR3. The J segment lost 4 bases and the V segment lost 7 bases, leaving 7 bases of the junction unmatched. Germline CDR1 reads MDHEN; CDR2 reads SYDVKM. CDR3 DNA: TGTGCCAGCACTCGGGACAGCGCGTATAATTCACCCCTCCACTTT. The encoded protein is CASTRDSAYNSPLHF. The entire variable domain, with the rest obtained from reference TRBV28 and TRBJ1-6, is as follows: DVKVTQSSRYLVKRTGEKVFLECVQDMDHENMFWYRQDPGLGLRLIYFSYDVKMKEKGDIPEGYSVSREKKERFSLILESASTNQTSMYLCASTRDSAYNSPLHFGNGTRLTVT.

This clone was counted only a few times. This chain joins TRBV4-3 and TRBJ2-3, with D uncertain. CDR3 length: 13 residues. The germline V and J ends were trimmed by 1 base and 2 bases, with 4 bases remaining between them. Per germline, CDR1 LGHNA and CDR2 YSLEER. This CDR3 reads CASSQANTDTQYF. The CDR3 nucleotides are TGCGCCAGCAGCCAAGCCAACACAGATACGCAGTATTTT.

The chain is built from TRBV2 and TRBJ2-3; a weak D match, TRBD1 (5 bases). Germline values: CDR1 SNHLY, CDR2 FYNNEI. The CDR3 spans 12 residues. V was cut by 8 bases and J by 2 bases, with 8 bases left in between. The CDR3 region has the DNA TGTGCCAGCGGACAAACCACAGATACGCAGTATTTT. Protein product: CASGQTTDTQYF.

This clone was counted only a few times. J is TRBJ2-1 and V is TRBV5-1, with 9 positions matching TRBD2. The CDR3 runs 15 residues. The junction had 9 bases not matched to a gene; V was cut back by 4 bases and J by 7 bases. CDR1 and CDR2 from the germline V gene are SGHRS and YFSETQ. The CDR3 reads CASSLLAGAQNEQFF. The CDR3 nucleotides read TGCGCCAGCAGCCTTTTAGCGGGAGCTCAGAATGAGCAGTTCTTC.

The chain carries TRBV6-5 and TRBJ2-5; 12 bases align to TRBD1. Trimming cost V 6 bases and J 5 bases; bases outside gene matches: 7. Germline V gene data show CDR1 as MNHEY and CDR2 as SVGAGI. This CDR3 region has 15 residues. The CDR3 reads CASRRGTGGRETQYF. The CDR3 region has the DNA TGTGCCAGCAGACGTGGGACAGGGGGCAGGGAGACCCAGTACTTC.

The chain links TRBV30 to TRBJ1-6; TRBD1 is a possible D gene (5 bases). Germline CDR1 is GTSNPN and CDR2 is SVGIG (reference sequence). This CDR3 is built from 16 residues. Trimming took off 2 bases at V and 6 bases at J, with 17 bases between the two ends. CDR3 in amino acids: CAWSWAGITTNSPLHF. CDR3 sequence (DNA): TGTGCCTGGAGTTGGGCAGGGATCACAACTAATTCACCCCTCCACTTT.

The genes are TRBV5-6 and TRBJ1-4; D gene ambiguous. Germline assignment: CDR1 SGHDT and CDR2 YYEEEE. The CDR3 extends over 13 amino acids. Trimming cost V 0 bases and J 8 bases, with 8 bases left between them. The CDR3 DNA reads TGTGCCAGCAGCTTGGGACATCGGGAAAAACTGTTTTTT. It codes for CASSLGHREKLFF.

The chain couples TRBV10-3 to TRBJ2-5; 10 nucleotides agree with TRBD2. The V gene's germline CDR1 is ENHRY and CDR2 SYGVKD. The CDR3 contains 12 residues. After removal of 11 bases from V and 5 bases from J, the junction contained 5 bases not matched to a gene. The CDR3 here is CAASGSSETQYF. As DNA, the CDR3 is TGTGCCGCTAGCGGGAGTTCTGAGACCCAGTACTTC.

V gene TRBV5-1 combines with J gene TRBJ2-7; the D gene is possibly TRBD2 (6 bases). The V end lost 4 bases, the J end lost 2 bases, and 13 bases lay between the germline ends. The CDR3 covers 14 residues. In germline, CDR1 is SGHRS, CDR2 YFSETQ. The CDR3 DNA is TGCGCCAGCAGCAGAATGGGGGAGGCCTACGAGCAGTACTTC. Translating it yields CASSRMGEAYEQYF.

The rearrangement uses TRBV7-4 and TRBJ1-1, with TRBD1 identical over 7 bases. The germline V gene has CDR1 SGHVT and CDR2 SQSDAQ. The CDR3 runs to 14 residues. The J segment lost 0 bases and the V segment lost 3 bases, leaving 1 base of the junction unmatched. The CDR3 reads CASSFQGVNTEAFF. The CDR3 bases are TGTGCCAGCAGCTTCCAGGGGGTGAACACTGAAGCTTTCTTT.

V gene TRBV6-5 combines with J gene TRBJ2-7; no definite D call. V was pared by 0 bases and J by 6 bases, with 12 bases between. The CDR3 spans 14 residues. Germline CDR1 is MNHEY and CDR2 is SVGAGI. CDR3 nucleotides: TGTGCCAGCAGTTACTCGAATCAGGAAGGCGAGCAGTACTTC. It is translated as CASSYSNQEGEQYF.